These T cell receptor beta chains were read from a single sample in a study of T cells in Graves' hyperthyroidism and ophthalmopathy. TCRdb recomputed calls from the multiplex PCR reads with MiXCR, one row per CDR3 protein. This sample has a few hundred thousand distinct CDR3 sequences, with about 43% found just once. The sample comprised peripheral blood or thyroid tissue (not recorded which). All receptors come from a woman younger than 35 with Graves' hyperthyroidism. The CDR3 runs from the conserved cysteine through the conserved F or W. Fields, in order: CDR3 DNA, CDR3 protein, clone size, D gene, J gene, V gene. The D gene is left open where the match is weak. Expanded clones get a size class; other rows say once, few or many, or leave the size out.

DNA: TGTGCCAGCAGACCCGGACAGGGGACAAATCAGCCCCAGCATTTT; CDR3: CASRPGQGTNQPQHF; size: -; D: TRBD1; J: TRBJ1-5; V: TRBV2
DNA: TGTGCCAGCACAGGTTCGACAGGCCAGGGGGAGCAGTACTTC; CDR3: CASTGSTGQGEQYF; size: -; D: -; J: TRBJ2-7; V: TRBV7-2
DNA: TGTGCCAGCAGCTTACCCGGACTAGCGGGGGACGAGCAGTACTTC; CDR3: CASSLPGLAGDEQYF; size: -; D: TRBD2; J: TRBJ2-7; V: TRBV7-8
DNA: TGTGCCACCAGTGAGGGGAGGAACGGGCAAGAGACCCAGTACTTC; CDR3: CATSEGRNGQETQYF; size: -; D: -; J: TRBJ2-5; V: TRBV24-1
DNA: TGTGCCAGCAGTCCCTCAGACAGGGTGAATGAAAAACTGTTTTTT; CDR3: CASSPSDRVNEKLFF; size: -; D: TRBD1; J: TRBJ1-4; V: TRBV25-1
DNA: TGTGCCAGCAGCGACTCCGGGAAGCGGGGTCCCACCGGGGAGCTGTTTTTT; CDR3: CASSDSGKRGPTGELFF; size: -; D: TRBD2; J: TRBJ2-2; V: TRBV19
DNA: TGTGCCAGCAGCTCAAGACGGGGGATTGCAACTAATGAAAAACTGTTTTTT; CDR3: CASSSRRGIATNEKLFF; size: -; D: -; J: TRBJ1-4; V: TRBV7-6
DNA: TGTGCCAGCAGGCTACTAGCGGGAGTTACCCAGTACTTC; CDR3: CASRLLAGVTQYF; size: -; D: TRBD2; J: TRBJ2-5; V: TRBV2
DNA: TGTGCCAGCAGCTACGGAACTAATGAAAAACTGTTTTTT; CDR3: CASSYGTNEKLFF; size: once; D: -; J: TRBJ1-4; V: TRBV7-9
DNA: TGTGCCAGCAGCGTAGATGGGGGCCCTATATCTGGGGCCAACGTCCTGACTTTC; CDR3: CASSVDGGPISGANVLTF; size: few; D: -; J: TRBJ2-6; V: TRBV9
DNA: TGTGCCACCAGTGCTTCAAACAATCAGCCCCAGCATTTT; CDR3: CATSASNNQPQHF; size: many; D: -; J: TRBJ1-5; V: TRBV24-1
DNA: TGCAGTGCAACCCGACAGGGACTACCTTCCTACGAGCAGTACTTC; CDR3: CSATRQGLPSYEQYF; size: -; D: -; J: TRBJ2-7; V: TRBV20-1